This paragraph reports one T cell receptor (beta chain). Germline values: CDR1 MDHEN, CDR2 SYDVKM. The CDR3 spans 18 residues. With 6 bases removed from V and 1 base from J, the gap between germline ends came to 19 bases. MiXCR was run by TCRdb on the RT-PCR reads, yielding one entry per CDR3 protein. The sample records hundreds of thousands of distinct CDR3 sequences, 14% being singletons. The receptor comes from a female donor in good health, serving as a healthy control. The sample consisted of memory CD4+ T cells from blood. This chain links TRBV28 with TRBJ2-6, with TRBD1 as a possible D gene (6 bases). CDR3 sequence (DNA): TGTGCCAGCAGCTTGTTCCGGGGACACCTATCTGGGGCCAACGTCCTGACTTTC. This encodes CASSLFRGHLSGANVLTF.